This TCR beta chain was recorded in a study of T-cell memory formation after mild COVID-19. This CDR3 contains 13 residues. Trimming shortened V by 7 bases and J by 0 bases, and 8 bases separated the two germline ends. TCRdb reprocessed the 5' RACE reads via MiXCR and lists one record per CDR3 protein. The data contain 450,000 or so distinct CDR3 sequences, 20% to 30% of them singletons. This clonotype was counted between two and nine times. The sequenced sample was PBMCs or a T cell subset sorted from them (not recorded which). The chain is built from TRBV12-3 or TRBV12-4 and TRBJ2-3, with D tentatively TRBD2 (6 bases). The receptor was isolated from an adult woman who had mild COVID-19 (a few samples of this study predate the infection). Cell type and time point are not known. This CDR3 is CASKEGSTDTQYF. The CDR3, as DNA: TGTGCCAGCAAGGAGGGGAGCACAGATACGCAGTATTTT.